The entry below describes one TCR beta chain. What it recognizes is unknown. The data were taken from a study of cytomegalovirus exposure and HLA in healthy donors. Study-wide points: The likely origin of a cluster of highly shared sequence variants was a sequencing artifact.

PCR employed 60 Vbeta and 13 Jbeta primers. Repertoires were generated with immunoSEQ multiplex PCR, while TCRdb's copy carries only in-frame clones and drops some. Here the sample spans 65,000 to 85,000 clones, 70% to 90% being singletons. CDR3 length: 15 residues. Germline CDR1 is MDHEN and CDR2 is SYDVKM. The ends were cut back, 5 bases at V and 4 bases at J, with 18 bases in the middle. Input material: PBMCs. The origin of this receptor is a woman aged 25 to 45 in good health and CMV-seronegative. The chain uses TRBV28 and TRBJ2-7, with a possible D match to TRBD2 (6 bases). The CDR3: CASSTSAGYKYEQYF. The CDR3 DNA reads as TGTGCCAGCAGTACAAGCGCGGGATACAAATACGAGCAGTACTTC.